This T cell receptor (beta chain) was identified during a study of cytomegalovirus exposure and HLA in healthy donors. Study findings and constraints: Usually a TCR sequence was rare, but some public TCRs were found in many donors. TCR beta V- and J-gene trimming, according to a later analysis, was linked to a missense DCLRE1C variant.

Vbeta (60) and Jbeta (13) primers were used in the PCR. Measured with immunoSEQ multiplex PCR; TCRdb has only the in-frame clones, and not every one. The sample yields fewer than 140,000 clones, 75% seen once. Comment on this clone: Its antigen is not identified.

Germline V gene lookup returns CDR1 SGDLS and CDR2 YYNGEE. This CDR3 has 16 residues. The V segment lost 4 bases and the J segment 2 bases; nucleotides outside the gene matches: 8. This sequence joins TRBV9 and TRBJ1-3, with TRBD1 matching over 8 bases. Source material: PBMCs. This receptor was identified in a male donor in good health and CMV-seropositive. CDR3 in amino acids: CASSPHSTGAGNTIYF. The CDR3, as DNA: TGTGCCAGCAGCCCTCACTCGACAGGGGCTGGAAACACCATATATTTT.